This T cell receptor (beta chain) was retrieved from a study of T cell repertoires in cytomegalovirus infection. Whole-study context: Both CMV infection and a matching HLA type were indicated by public TCR beta signatures.

MiXCR was run by TCRdb on the reads, yielding one entry per CDR3 protein. The sample includes 200,000 to 300,000 distinct CDR3 sequences, roughly 10% of them seen just once. In this sample, this clonotype turned up many times. J lost 0 bases, V lost 0 bases, and 7 bases had no gene match. Germline-derived CDR1 and CDR2 are MGHRA and YSYEKL. The CDR3 is 18 amino acids. The chain has TRBV4-1 and TRBJ1-4, with 7 bases lining up with TRBD1. This receptor was taken from a human donor in good health (CMV status not recorded). Some clones in this sample may be carry-over from other donors' samples. Sequenced input: PBMCs. The chain's CDR3 is CASSQDAPGQSTNEKLFF. In DNA, the CDR3 is TGCGCCAGCAGCCAAGATGCACCGGGACAGTCAACTAATGAAAAACTGTTTTTT.